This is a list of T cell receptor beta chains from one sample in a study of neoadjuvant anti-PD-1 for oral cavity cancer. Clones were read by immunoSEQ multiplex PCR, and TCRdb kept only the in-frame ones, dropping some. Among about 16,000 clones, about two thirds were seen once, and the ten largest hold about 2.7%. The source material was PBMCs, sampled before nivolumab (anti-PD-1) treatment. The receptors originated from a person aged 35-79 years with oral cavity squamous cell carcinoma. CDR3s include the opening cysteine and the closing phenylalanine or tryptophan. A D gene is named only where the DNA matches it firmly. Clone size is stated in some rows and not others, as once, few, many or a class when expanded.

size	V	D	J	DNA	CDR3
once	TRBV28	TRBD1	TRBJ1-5	TGTGCCAGCAGGGAGACAGGGATAATAGAGCCCCAGCATTTT	CASRETGIIEPQHF
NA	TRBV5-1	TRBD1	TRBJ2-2	TGCGCCAGCAGCGTAGGACAGGTTCCGGGCGGGGAGCTGTTTTTT	CASSVGQVPGGELFF
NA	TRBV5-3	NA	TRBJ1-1	TGTGCCAGAAGCACGACGCCGGAGCCTGAAGCTTTCTTT	CARSTTPEPEAFF
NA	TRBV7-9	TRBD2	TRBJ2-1	TGTGCCAGCAGCTTAGATGCTAGCGGGAGGGCCAGTGAGCAGTTCTTC	CASSLDASGRASEQFF
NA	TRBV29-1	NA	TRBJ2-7	TGCAGCGTTGAAGAGGCGGGCGGGTACGAGCAGTACTTC	CSVEEAGGYEQYF
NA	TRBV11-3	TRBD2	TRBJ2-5	TGTGCCAGCAGCTTAGGACTAGCGGGAATGGAGACCCAGTACTTC	CASSLGLAGMETQYF
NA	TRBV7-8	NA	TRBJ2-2	TGTGCCAGCAGCTCGTACTCGGTCGGCACCGGGGAGCTGTTTTTT	CASSSYSVGTGELFF
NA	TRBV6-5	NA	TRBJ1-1	TGTGCCAGCAGTCCTACAGGGATGAACACTGAAGCTTTCTTT	CASSPTGMNTEAFF
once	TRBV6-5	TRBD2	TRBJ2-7	TGTGCCAACAGAGCCGGGACTAGTGGCTACGAACAGTACTTC	CANRAGTSGYEQYF
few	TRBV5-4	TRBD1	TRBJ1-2	TGTGCCAGCAGCGGAACCGGACAGGGGGTTAGTGGCTACACCTTC	CASSGTGQGVSGYTF
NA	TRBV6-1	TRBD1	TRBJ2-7	TGTGCCAGCAGTGTTATTTCCGGGACAGGGACCGAGCAGTACTTC	CASSVISGTGTEQYF
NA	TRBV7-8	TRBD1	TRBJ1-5	TGTGCCAGCAGCTGGGACAGGTACAATCAGCCCCAGCATTTT	CASSWDRYNQPQHF
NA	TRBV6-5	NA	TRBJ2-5	TGTGCCAGCAGTTCTGCCGTGGGCGTAGGAGAGACCCAGTACTTC	CASSSAVGVGETQYF
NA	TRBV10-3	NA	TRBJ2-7	TGTGCCATCAGTGAGGCCTCAGAGCCCTACGAGCAGTACTTC	CAISEASEPYEQYF
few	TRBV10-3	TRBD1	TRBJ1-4	TGTGCCATCAGTGAGTCGATGACAGGGAGTGAAAAACTGTTTTTT	CAISESMTGSEKLFF
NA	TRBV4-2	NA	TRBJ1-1	TGTGCCAGCAGCCAAGATTTGAGGGGGGTAGGCGAAGCTTTCTTT	CASSQDLRGVGEAFF
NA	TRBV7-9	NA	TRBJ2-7	TGTGCCAGCAGCTCTGACCTGTCCAGATCCTACGAGCAGTACTTC	CASSSDLSRSYEQYF
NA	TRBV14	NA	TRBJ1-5	TGTGCCAGCAGCCAACCTACTGGGGCCCGGGGGTCCCCTTATCAGCCCCAGCATTTT	CASSQPTGARGSPYQPQHF
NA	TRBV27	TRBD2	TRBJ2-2	TGTGCCAGCAGCTCTCTAGCGGGAGGAAACGGGGAGCTGTTTTTT	CASSSLAGGNGELFF
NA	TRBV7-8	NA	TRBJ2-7	TGTGCCAGCAGCTTAGCTTCCTCGGGGCCCGAGCAGTACTTC	CASSLASSGPEQYF
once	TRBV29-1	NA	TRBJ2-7	TGCAGCGTTGAAGTGGCGACATTACGCGAGCAGTACTTC	CSVEVATLREQYF
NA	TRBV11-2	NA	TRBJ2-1	TGTGCCAGCAGCTCTAACCCCGAGAGGATCCAATTCTTC	CASSSNPERIQFF
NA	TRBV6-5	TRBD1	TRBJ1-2	TGTGCCAGCAGTTGGACAGGGAACTATGGCTACACCTTC	CASSWTGNYGYTF
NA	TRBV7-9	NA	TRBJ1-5	TGTGCCAGCAGCTCAGGTCGAGGCCATCAGCCCCAGCATTTT	CASSSGRGHQPQHF
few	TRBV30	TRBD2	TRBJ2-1	TGTGCCTGGAGACTAGCGGGAGGGCTGGGTGAGCAGTTCTTC	CAWRLAGGLGEQFF
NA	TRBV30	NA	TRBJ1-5	TGTGCCTGGAATAAAGGTGGTAGCAATCAGCCCCAGCATTTT	CAWNKGGSNQPQHF
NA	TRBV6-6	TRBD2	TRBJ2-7	TGTGCCAGCATTCCTAGCGGGAGCGGATCCTACGAGCAGTACTTC	CASIPSGSGSYEQYF
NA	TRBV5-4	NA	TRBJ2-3	TGTGCCAGCAGCTCGGCCGGGACTGTCCGGGATACGCAGTATTTT	CASSSAGTVRDTQYF
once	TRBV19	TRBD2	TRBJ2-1	TGTGCCAGTAGTATGAGGGGAGCGGGGTCCTACAATGAGCAGTTCTTC	CASSMRGAGSYNEQFF
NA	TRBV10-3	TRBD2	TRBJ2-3	TGTGCCATCAGTGCTAGCGGGAGCCGGGGTAGGGCAGATACGCAGTATTTT	CAISASGSRGRADTQYF
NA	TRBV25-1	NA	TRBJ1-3	TGTGCCAGCAGTGAATCGACGGTCTCTGGAAACACCATATATTTT	CASSESTVSGNTIYF
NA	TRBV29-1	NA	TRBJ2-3	TGCAGCGTTGTGGTCCTGGGAACAGATACGCAGTATTTT	CSVVVLGTDTQYF
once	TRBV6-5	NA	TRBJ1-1	TGTGCCAGCAGTTACTCGATAGTATCCCACGGGACTGAAGCTTTCTTT	CASSYSIVSHGTEAFF
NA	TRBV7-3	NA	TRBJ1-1	TGTGCCAGCAGCGCTGACATTACCACTGAAGCTTTCTTT	CASSADITTEAFF
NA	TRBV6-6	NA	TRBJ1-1	TGTGCCAGCAGTTACGTTCGGGGAAACACTGAAGCTTTCTTT	CASSYVRGNTEAFF
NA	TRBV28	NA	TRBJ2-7	TGTGCCAGCAGTCCTCGGACTCGACCCTACGAGCAGTACTTC	CASSPRTRPYEQYF
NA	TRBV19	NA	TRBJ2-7	TGTGCCAGTAGTCCCGGCTTTGGGCAGTACTTC	CASSPGFGQYF
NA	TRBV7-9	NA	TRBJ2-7	TGTGCCAGCAGCTTAATCGACAGGAGTAGGGTCTACGAGCAGTACTTC	CASSLIDRSRVYEQYF
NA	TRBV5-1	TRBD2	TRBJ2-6	TGCGCCAGCAGCGCCGCCCTAGCGGGAGTATTATCGGCTGGGGCCAACGTCCTGACTTTC	CASSAALAGVLSAGANVLTF
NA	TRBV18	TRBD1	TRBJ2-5	TGTGCCAGCTCACCAGGGACAGCTCAAGAGACCCAGTACTTC	CASSPGTAQETQYF
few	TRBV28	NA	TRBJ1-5	TGTGCCAGCAATAATGTGGAGGGGTGGCATCGTCAGCCCCAGCATTTT	CASNNVEGWHRQPQHF
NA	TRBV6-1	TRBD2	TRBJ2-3	TGTGCCAGCACCCTACCTGGACTAGCCTTAGATACGCAGTATTTT	CASTLPGLALDTQYF
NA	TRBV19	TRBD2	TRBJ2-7	TGTGCCAGTAGTATGGGACTAGCGGGAGGGACCTGGGAGCAGTACTTC	CASSMGLAGGTWEQYF
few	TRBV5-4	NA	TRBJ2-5	TGTGCCAGCAGCTTGGTGGAAGAGACCCAGTACTTC	CASSLVEETQYF